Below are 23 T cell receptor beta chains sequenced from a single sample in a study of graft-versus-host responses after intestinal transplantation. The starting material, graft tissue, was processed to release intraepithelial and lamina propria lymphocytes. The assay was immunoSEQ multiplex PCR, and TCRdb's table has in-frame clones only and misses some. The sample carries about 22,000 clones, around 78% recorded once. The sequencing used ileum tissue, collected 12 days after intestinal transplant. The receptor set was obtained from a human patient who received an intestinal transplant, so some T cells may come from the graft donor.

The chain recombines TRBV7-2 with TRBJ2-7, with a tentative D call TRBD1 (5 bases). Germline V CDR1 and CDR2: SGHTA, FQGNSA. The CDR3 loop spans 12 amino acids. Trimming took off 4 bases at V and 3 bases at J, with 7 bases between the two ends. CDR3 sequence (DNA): TGTGCCAGCAGCTACCAGGGCTACGAGCAGTACTTC. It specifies CASSYQGYEQYF.

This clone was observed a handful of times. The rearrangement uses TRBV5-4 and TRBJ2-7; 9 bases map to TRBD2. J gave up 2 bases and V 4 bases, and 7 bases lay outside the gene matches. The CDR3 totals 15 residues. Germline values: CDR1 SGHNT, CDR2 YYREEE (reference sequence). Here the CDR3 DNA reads TGTGCCAGCAGCCCCGGCGGCGGGAGGGCCTACGAGCAGTACTTC. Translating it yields CASSPGGGRAYEQYF.

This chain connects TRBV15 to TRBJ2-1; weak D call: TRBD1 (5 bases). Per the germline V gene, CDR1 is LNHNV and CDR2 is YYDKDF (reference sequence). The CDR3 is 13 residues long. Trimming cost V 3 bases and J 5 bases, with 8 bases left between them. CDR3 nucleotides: TGTGCCACCAGCAGGGGGCCTAACAATGAGCAGTTCTTC. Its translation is CATSRGPNNEQFF. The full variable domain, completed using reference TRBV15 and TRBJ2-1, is DAMVIQNPRYQVTQFGKPVTLSCSQTLNHNVMYWYQQKSSQAPKLLFHYYDKDFNNEADTPDNFQSRRPNTSFCFLDIRSPGLGDTAMYLCATSRGPNNEQFFGPGTRLTVL.

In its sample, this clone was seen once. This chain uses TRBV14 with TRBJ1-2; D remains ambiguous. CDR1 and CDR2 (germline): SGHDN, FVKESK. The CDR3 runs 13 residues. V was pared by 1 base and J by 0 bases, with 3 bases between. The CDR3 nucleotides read TGTGCCAGCAGCCAAGCGGCTAACTATGGCTACACCTTC. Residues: CASSQAANYGYTF. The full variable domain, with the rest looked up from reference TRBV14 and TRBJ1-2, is EAGVTQFPSHSVIEKGQTVTLRCDPISGHDNLYWYRRVMGKEIKFLLHFVKESKQDESGMPNNRFLAERTGGTYSTLKVQPAELEDSGVYFCASSQAANYGYTFGSGTRLTVV.

The CDR3 reads CASSLDPGLRTDTQYF. CDR3 sequence (DNA): TGTGCCAGCAGCCTAGACCCGGGACTCCGCACAGATACGCAGTATTTT. This sequence joins TRBV7-2 and TRBJ2-3; possible D gene TRBD2, 6 bases. Trimming cost V 5 bases and J 1 base, with 16 bases left between them. Germline V gene data show CDR1 as SGHTA and CDR2 as FQGNSA. This CDR3 has 16 amino acids.

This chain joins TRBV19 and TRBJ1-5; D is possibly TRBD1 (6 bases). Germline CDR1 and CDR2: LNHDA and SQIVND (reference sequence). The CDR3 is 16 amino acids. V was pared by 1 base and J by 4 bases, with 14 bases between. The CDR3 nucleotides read TGTGCCAGTAGTATAGGGCCGGCAAGGGGGAATCAGCCCCAGCATTTT. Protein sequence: CASSIGPARGNQPQHF. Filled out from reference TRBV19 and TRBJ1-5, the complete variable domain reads DGGITQSPKYLFRKEGQNVTLSCEQNLNHDAMYWYRQDPGQGLRLIYYSQIVNDFQKGDIAEGYSVSREKKESFPLTVTSAQKNPTAFYLCASSIGPARGNQPQHFGDGTRLSIL.

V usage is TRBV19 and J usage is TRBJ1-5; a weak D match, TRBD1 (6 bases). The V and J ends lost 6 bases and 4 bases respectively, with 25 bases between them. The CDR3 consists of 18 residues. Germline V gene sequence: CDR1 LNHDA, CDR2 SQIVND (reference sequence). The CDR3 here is CASSPNPQVGALNQPQHF. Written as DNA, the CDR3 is TGTGCCAGTAGCCCAAACCCGCAGGTGGGGGCACTGAATCAGCCCCAGCATTTT.

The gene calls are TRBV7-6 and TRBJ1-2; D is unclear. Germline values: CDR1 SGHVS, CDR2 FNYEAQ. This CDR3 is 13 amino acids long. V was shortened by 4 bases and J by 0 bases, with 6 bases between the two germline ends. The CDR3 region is CASSSRANYGYTF. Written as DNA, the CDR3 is TGTGCCAGCAGCTCCCGCGCTAACTATGGCTACACCTTC.

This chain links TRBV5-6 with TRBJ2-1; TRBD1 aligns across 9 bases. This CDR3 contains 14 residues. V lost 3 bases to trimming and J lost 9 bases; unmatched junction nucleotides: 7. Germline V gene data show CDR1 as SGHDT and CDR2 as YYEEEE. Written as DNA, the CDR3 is TGTGCCAGCAGCTGGGACAGGGAAGGGATTGAGCAGTTCTTC. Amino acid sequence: CASSWDREGIEQFF.

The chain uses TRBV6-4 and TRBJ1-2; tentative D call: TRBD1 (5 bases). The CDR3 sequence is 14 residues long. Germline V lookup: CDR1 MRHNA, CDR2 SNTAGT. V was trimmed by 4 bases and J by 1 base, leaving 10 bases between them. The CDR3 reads CASSAGLGNYGYTF. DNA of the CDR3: TGTGCCAGCAGTGCAGGGTTGGGTAACTATGGCTACACCTTC.

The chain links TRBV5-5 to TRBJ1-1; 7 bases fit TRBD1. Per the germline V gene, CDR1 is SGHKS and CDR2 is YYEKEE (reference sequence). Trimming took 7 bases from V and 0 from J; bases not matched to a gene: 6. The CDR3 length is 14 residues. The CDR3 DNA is TGTGCCAGCGGGGACAGCCAAATGAACACTGAAGCTTTCTTT. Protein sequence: CASGDSQMNTEAFF.

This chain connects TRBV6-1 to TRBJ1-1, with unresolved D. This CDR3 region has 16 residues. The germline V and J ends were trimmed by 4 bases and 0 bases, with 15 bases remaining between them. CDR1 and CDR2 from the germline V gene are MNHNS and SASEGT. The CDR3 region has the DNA TGTGCCAGCAGTGCTCTTGGGAGCCCGGTGAACACTGAAGCTTTCTTT. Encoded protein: CASSALGSPVNTEAFF.

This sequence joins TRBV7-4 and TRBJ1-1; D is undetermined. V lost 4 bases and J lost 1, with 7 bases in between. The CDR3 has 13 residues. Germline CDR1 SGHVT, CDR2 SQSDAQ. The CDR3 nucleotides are TGTGCCAGCAGCTCCCAGTGGAACACTGAAGCTTTCTTT. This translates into CASSSQWNTEAFF.

CDR3 in amino acids: CASSLDQGNYEQYF. CDR3 sequence (DNA): TGTGCCAGCAGCTTGGACCAGGGGAACTACGAGCAGTACTTC. The chain uses TRBV5-4 and TRBJ2-7; TRBD1 might be the D (6 bases). The V end lost 0 bases, the J end lost 3 bases, and 10 bases lay between the germline ends. The CDR3 is 14 residues long. CDR1 SGHNT and CDR2 YYREEE come from the germline V gene (reference sequence).

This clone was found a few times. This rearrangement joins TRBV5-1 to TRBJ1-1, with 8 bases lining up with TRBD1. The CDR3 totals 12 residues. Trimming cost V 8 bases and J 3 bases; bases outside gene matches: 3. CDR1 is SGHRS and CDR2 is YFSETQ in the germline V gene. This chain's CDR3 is CARDREDTEAFF. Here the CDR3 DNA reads TGCGCCAGGGACAGGGAGGACACTGAAGCTTTCTTT.

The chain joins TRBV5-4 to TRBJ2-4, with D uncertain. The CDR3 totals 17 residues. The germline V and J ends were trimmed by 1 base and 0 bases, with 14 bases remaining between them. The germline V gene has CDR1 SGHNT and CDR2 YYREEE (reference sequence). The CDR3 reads CASSLKSGALAKNIQYF. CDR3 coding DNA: TGTGCCAGCAGCTTGAAGTCCGGAGCCCTAGCCAAAAACATTCAGTACTTC.

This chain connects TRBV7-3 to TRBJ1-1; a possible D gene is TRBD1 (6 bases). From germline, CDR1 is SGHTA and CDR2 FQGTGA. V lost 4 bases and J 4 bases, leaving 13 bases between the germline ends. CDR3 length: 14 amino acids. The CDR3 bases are TGTGCCAGCAGCTCACAGGGTTTGGGCACTGAAGCTTTCTTT. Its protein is CASSSQGLGTEAFF.

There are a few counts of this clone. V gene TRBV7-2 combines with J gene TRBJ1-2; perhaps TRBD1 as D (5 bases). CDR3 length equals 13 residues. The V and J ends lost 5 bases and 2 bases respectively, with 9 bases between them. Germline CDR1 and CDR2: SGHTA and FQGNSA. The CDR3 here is CASSRDRNYGYTF. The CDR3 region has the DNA TGTGCCAGCAGCCGTGACAGAAACTATGGCTACACCTTC.

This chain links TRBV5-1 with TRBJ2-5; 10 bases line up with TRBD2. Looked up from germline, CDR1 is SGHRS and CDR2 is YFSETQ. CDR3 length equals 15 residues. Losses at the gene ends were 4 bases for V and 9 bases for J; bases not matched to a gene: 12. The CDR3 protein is CASSGPLAGWEAQYF. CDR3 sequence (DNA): TGCGCCAGCAGCGGCCCACTAGCGGGGTGGGAGGCCCAGTACTTC.

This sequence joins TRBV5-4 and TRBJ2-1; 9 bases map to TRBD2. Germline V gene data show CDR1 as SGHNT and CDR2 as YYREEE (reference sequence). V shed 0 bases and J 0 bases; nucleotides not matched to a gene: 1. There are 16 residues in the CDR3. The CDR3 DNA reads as TGTGCCAGCAGCTTGGTGCGGGGGGGCTCCTACAATGAGCAGTTCTTC. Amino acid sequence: CASSLVRGGSYNEQFF. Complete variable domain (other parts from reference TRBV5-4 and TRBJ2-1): ETGVTQSPTHLIKTRGQQVTLRCSSQSGHNTVSWYQQALGQGPQFIFQYYREEENGRGNFPPRFSGLQFPNYSSELNVNALELDDSALYLCASSLVRGGSYNEQFFGPGTRLTVL.

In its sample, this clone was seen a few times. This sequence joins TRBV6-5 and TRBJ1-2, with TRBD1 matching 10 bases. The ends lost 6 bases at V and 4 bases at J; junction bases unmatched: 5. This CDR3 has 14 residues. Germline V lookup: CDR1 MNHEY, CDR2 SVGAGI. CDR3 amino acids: CASSPGTGAYGYTF. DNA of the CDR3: TGTGCCAGCAGCCCCGGGACAGGGGCCTATGGCTACACCTTC.

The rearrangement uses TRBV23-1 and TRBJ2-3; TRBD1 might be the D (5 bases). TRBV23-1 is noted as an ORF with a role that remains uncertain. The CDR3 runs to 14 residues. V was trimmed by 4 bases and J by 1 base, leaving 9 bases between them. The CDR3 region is CASSRWGRTDTQYF. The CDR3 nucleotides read TGCGCCAGCAGTCGTTGGGGCCGCACAGATACGCAGTATTTT.

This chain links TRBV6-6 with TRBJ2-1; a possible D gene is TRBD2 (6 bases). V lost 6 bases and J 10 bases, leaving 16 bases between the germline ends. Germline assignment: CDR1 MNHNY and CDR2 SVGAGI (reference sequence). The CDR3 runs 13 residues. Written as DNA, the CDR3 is TGTGCCAGCAGACTCGGGGGTAGCGTCGAGCAGTTCTTC. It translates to CASRLGGSVEQFF.